This paragraph covers one TCR beta chain sequence. Antigen: not known. The CDR3 length is 14 residues. The V gene end was trimmed by 5 bases and the J gene end by 5 bases; junction bases not matched to a gene: 8. Germline loops: CDR1 DFQATT, CDR2 SNEGSKA (reference sequence). Using RNA transcripts as the source, TCR beta CDR3 regions were amplified. The HTBI primer set served for first-round RT-PCR of the TCR CDR3. TCRdb independently ran MiXCR on the multiplex PCR reads; one entry per CDR3 protein. Among approximately 48,000 distinct CDR3 sequences listed, approximately 50% were seen once. Patients were excluded because of uncontrolled infection, other autoimmune disease, pregnancy or lactation. This specimen comes from a study of T cells in Graves' hyperthyroidism and ophthalmopathy. Findings of the study overall: Using 13 V-J features, a model discriminated ophthalmopathy from stable hyperthyroidism.

The sequence was obtained from a woman aged 45-65 years with Graves' hyperthyroidism. The V gene is TRBV20-1, the J gene TRBJ2-5; 10 bases map to TRBD2. The source material was peripheral blood or thyroid tissue (not recorded which). CDR3 amino acids: CSARSGRARETQYF. CDR3 bases: TGCAGTGCTCGGAGCGGGAGGGCCCGGGAGACCCAGTACTTC.